Listed below are T cell receptor beta chains from one sample, sequenced in a study of blood T cell repertoires in COVID-19. Data came from immunoSEQ multiplex PCR; TCRdb stores just in-frame clones and leaves some out. The table lists roughly 150,000 clones, roughly nine tenths of them singletons, with 4% in the top ten. Material: peripheral blood. These receptors were obtained from a woman in her 70s with acute or convalescent COVID-19. The CDR3 runs from the conserved cysteine through the conserved F or W. D genes are given only for firm matches. Clone size appears in some rows only: once, few, many, or a class for an expanded clone.

-	-	TRBV4-3	TRBJ1-5	CASSQDRGWNQPQHF	TGCGCCAGCAGCCAAGATAGGGGATGGAATCAGCCCCAGCATTTT
few	TRBD1	TRBV6-6	TRBJ1-3	CASRQRGLGGNTIYF	TGTGCCAGCAGACAAAGGGGGCTTGGAGGAAACACCATATATTTT
-	TRBD2	TRBV9	TRBJ2-5	CASSVGASGGTETQYF	TGTGCCAGCAGCGTAGGGGCAAGCGGGGGGACGGAGACCCAGTACTTC
once	TRBD1	TRBV5-6	TRBJ1-2	CASSFVRGSDGYTF	TGTGCCAGCAGCTTCGTCAGGGGGTCTGACGGCTACACCTTC
-	-	TRBV28	TRBJ2-3	CASSIIRTSLTNTDTQYF	TGTGCCAGCAGTATTATACGAACTAGCCTCACAAACACAGATACGCAGTATTTT
-	-	TRBV3-1/TRBV3-2	TRBJ1-3	CASSQDAGGLSGNTIYF	TGTGCCAGCAGCCAAGATGCGGGCGGACTCTCTGGAAACACCATATATTTT
-	TRBD1	TRBV6-5	TRBJ1-4	CASSYSFPGGNEKLFF	TGTGCCAGCAGTTACTCCTTTCCAGGGGGCAATGAAAAACTGTTTTTT
-	-	TRBV6-2/TRBV6-3	TRBJ2-7	CASSPTANSYEQYF	TGTGCCAGCAGTCCGACAGCAAACTCCTACGAGCAGTACTTC
-	TRBD1	TRBV4-3	TRBJ2-7	CASSQEPDTGTATYEQYF	TGCGCCAGCAGCCAAGAGCCTGATACCGGGACAGCGACCTACGAGCAGTACTTC
-	TRBD1	TRBV28	TRBJ1-1	CASSLLGQGLVNTEAFF	TGTGCCAGCAGTTTATTGGGACAGGGGTTAGTGAACACTGAAGCTTTCTTT
-	-	TRBV7-2	TRBJ2-2	CASSSGFSNTGELFF	TGTGCCAGCAGCTCAGGGTTTTCGAACACCGGGGAGCTGTTTTTT
-	TRBD1	TRBV25-1	TRBJ1-1	CATEGQPNTEAFF	TGTGCCACAGAGGGACAGCCGAACACTGAAGCTTTCTTT
-	TRBD1	TRBV11-1	TRBJ2-1	CASSRQGHNEQFF	TGTGCCAGCAGCCGACAGGGTCACAATGAGCAGTTCTTC
-	TRBD2	TRBV28	TRBJ2-7	CASTSRLAGAYEQYF	TGTGCCAGCACCTCACGACTAGCGGGGGCCTACGAGCAGTACTTC
-	-	TRBV4-2	TRBJ1-2	CASSQDSNYNYGYTF	TGTGCCAGCAGCCAAGACAGCAACTATAACTATGGCTACACCTTC
-	TRBD2	TRBV7-9	TRBJ2-1	CASSTRGLAGVNLKGYNEQFF	TGTGCCAGCAGCACCCGGGGACTAGCGGGCGTCAACCTCAAAGGGTACAATGAGCAGTTCTTC
-	-	TRBV9	TRBJ2-5	CASSVDGGGETQYF	TGTGCCAGCAGCGTAGACGGAGGCGGGGAGACCCAGTACTTC
-	TRBD1	TRBV5-8	TRBJ1-4	CASNRVIDRGNEKLFF	TGTGCCAGCAACCGTGTCATTGACAGGGGTAATGAAAAACTGTTTTTT